Listed below are T cell receptor beta chains from one sample, sequenced in a study of response to subunit inactivated influenza vaccine. TCRdb re-called the RT-PCR reads through MiXCR, storing one row per CDR3 protein. The sample includes about 240,000 distinct CDR3 sequences, 12% seen only once; the top ten take about 7.8%. The source material was non-naive T cells sorted from PBMCs, sampled around 15 days before vaccination. The source is a man aged 45 to 65 who received an inactivated influenza vaccine. Both conserved end residues are trimmed from each CDR3. Not all rows give a size; the values are once, few, many and, for expanded clones, a class.

TRBV6-5	.	ASSIDRGGEAF
TRBV6-1	few	ASSRDRGRILDTQY
TRBV6-1	many	ASAPGRDRINYGYT
TRBV7-9	.	ASSSHRDRTEAF
TRBV12-3/TRBV12-4	many	ASSSQTEVYGYT
TRBV5-1	few	ASSPEDRSDTQY
TRBV4-2	few	ASSQDGTGSYEQY
TRBV20-1	few	SARKVRETQY
TRBV20-1	.	SARILVTGAYEQY
TRBV20-1	.	SATDRGSGANVLT
TRBV27	.	ASSPSTGTRNTEAF
TRBV15	.	ATSRDPGNENEQF
TRBV2	many	ASSHSTGQAEAF
TRBV5-1	few	ASSLGTSAQQETQY
TRBV11-2	many	ASSLQANRNSPLH
TRBV12-3/TRBV12-4	.	ASSFGQGQETQY
TRBV18	few	ASSRTTADTQY
TRBV6-5	.	ASSYGTSGHNEQF
TRBV12-3/TRBV12-4	few	ASTYSLGSPLH
TRBV7-9	many	ASSPHGSSANEQF
TRBV18	.	ASSHPPGTGDEQF
TRBV9	many	ASSEGVNTEAF
TRBV4-2	.	ASSHGRADSGNTIY
TRBV7-2	.	ASSLEISIQY
TRBV4-1	.	ASRGTSGNTIY
TRBV3-1	.	ASSHRREGRETQY
TRBV27	many	ASSFQGPRLDTQY
TRBV15	many	ATSRVPNRGGLGEKLF
TRBV7-2	.	ASSFGPEQF
TRBV4-3	few	ASSHPGGRTGYT
TRBV5-1	many	ASSKQDRGLETQY
TRBV6-1	.	YGGGGGYT
TRBV2	.	ASGLRNGETQY
TRBV7-2	many	ASSYGLETTYEQY
TRBV29-1	.	SVHDSYGQY
TRBV5-1	many	ASSVGQGDEQY
TRBV29-1	many	SASAPPRRTSYNEQF
TRBV29-1	few	SVESLGRATGTQY
TRBV7-8	.	ASSLESGTGTYEQY
TRBV9	many	ASSSRQGQETQY
TRBV6-1	many	ASRGQGHNSPLH
TRBV6-1	.	ASTRGVGGNTIY
TRBV28	.	ASSGTLDGSVEQY
TRBV24-1	.	ATGGGGESTEAF
TRBV12-3/TRBV12-4	.	ASKVAGANTGELF